One and the same sample provided the 8 T cell receptor beta chains below, sequenced in a study of T cells after yellow fever vaccination. MiXCR was run by TCRdb on the 5' RACE reads, yielding one entry per CDR3 protein. The data show 450,000 to 650,000 distinct CDR3 sequences, 21% seen once. Sequenced material: PBMCs, taken less than 25 days after the first yellow fever vaccination. The receptor set was obtained from a man in his late teens or twenties who received the YFV17D yellow fever vaccine.

This clonotype was observed a few times. The chain employs TRBV6-1 and TRBJ2-2; possibly TRBD2 for D (5 bases). The CDR3 runs 14 residues. The V end was cut by 6 bases, the J end by 2 bases, with 10 bases between. CDR1 is MNHNS and CDR2 is SASEGT in the germline V gene. The CDR3 loop is CASRKRLNTGELFF. CDR3 nucleotide sequence: TGTGCCAGCAGGAAGCGGCTCAACACCGGGGAGCTGTTTTTT.

This chain connects TRBV29-1 to TRBJ2-2; 11 nucleotides agree with TRBD2. Germline V gene lookup returns CDR1 SQVTM and CDR2 ANQGSEA. The CDR3 length is 16 residues. V shed 7 bases, J shed 1 base, and the junction held 8 bases outside the gene matches. CDR3 loop: CSARLAGGLNTGELFF. The CDR3 DNA sequence: TGCAGCGCCCGGCTAGCGGGGGGATTGAACACCGGGGAGCTGTTTTTT.

This clonotype turned up a few times. V gene TRBV7-3 combines with J gene TRBJ2-1; TRBD1 or TRBD2 may be the D gene (6 bases each). The CDR3 length is 15 residues. CDR1 is SGHTA and CDR2 is FQGTGA in the germline V gene. Trimming took off 5 bases at V and 9 bases at J, with 20 bases between the two ends. The CDR3: CASSPDYGGQSEQFF. For the CDR3, the DNA is TGTGCCAGCAGCCCGGACTATGGGGGGCAAAGTGAGCAGTTCTTC.

The chain recombines TRBV7-8 with TRBJ1-5; D is possibly TRBD1 (5 bases). With 2 bases removed from V and 12 bases from J, the gap between germline ends came to 17 bases. The germline V gene has CDR1 SGHVS and CDR2 FQNEAQ. This CDR3 comprises 14 residues. The CDR3 loop is CASSLQRVGGDQHF. For the CDR3, the DNA is TGTGCCAGCAGCTTACAAAGGGTCGGGGGTGACCAGCATTTT.

This clonotype was found a few times. The genes are TRBV24-1 and TRBJ2-1, with TRBD1 matching 10 bases. CDR1 is KGHDR, CDR2 SFDVKD, per germline. V lost 10 bases, J lost 9 bases, and 17 bases stayed unmatched. CDR3 length: 16 amino acids. CDR3 loop: CATGGLGQGNMGEQFF. CDR3 sequence (DNA): TGTGCCACTGGGGGGTTGGGACAGGGGAATATGGGTGAGCAGTTCTTC.

The chain has TRBV2 and TRBJ2-3, with TRBD2 matching 9 bases. V lost 5 bases, J lost 5 bases, and 8 bases stayed unmatched. This CDR3 contains 15 residues. Germline CDR1 reads SNHLY; CDR2 reads FYNNEI. CDR3 residues: CASSRGGAIGDTQYF. The CDR3 DNA is TGTGCCAGCAGTCGCGGGGGGGCCATAGGAGATACGCAGTATTTT. Filled out from reference TRBV2 and TRBJ2-3, the complete variable domain reads EPEVTQTPSHQVTQMGQEVILRCVPISNHLYFYWYRQILGQKVEFLVSFYNNEISEKSEIFDDQFSVERPDGSNFTLKIRSTKLEDSAMYFCASSRGGAIGDTQYFGPGTRLTVL.

This chain joins TRBV18 and TRBJ1-2; D is ambiguous. Germline-derived CDR1 and CDR2 are KGHSH and LQKENI. Deletions cut 2 bases from V and 8 bases from J, with 12 bases between. This CDR3 has 13 amino acids. CDR3 sequence reads: CASSPETEAGYTF. As DNA, the CDR3 is TGTGCCAGCTCACCAGAAACAGAAGCCGGCTACACCTTC. Together with reference TRBV18 and TRBJ1-2, the CDR3 gives the full variable domain: NAGVMQNPRHLVRRRGQEARLRCSPMKGHSHVYWYRQLPEEGLKFMVYLQKENIIDESGMPKERFSAEFPKEGPSILRIQQVVRGDSAAYFCASSPETEAGYTFGSGTRLTVV.

The chain is built from TRBV7-2 and TRBJ2-7, with D perhaps matching TRBD1 (5 bases). From germline, CDR1 is SGHTA and CDR2 FQGNSA. V was cut by 1 base and J by 2 bases, with 12 bases left in between. The CDR3 runs to 15 residues. The CDR3 DNA is TGTGCCAGCAGCTTAGAAGGGGTCGGTGCCTACGAGCAGTACTTC. It codes for CASSLEGVGAYEQYF.